This TCR beta chain was captured by sequencing in a study of cytotoxic CD8 clonotypes in ibrutinib-treated CLL. About the study: Response sampling took place at median around 13 months of treatment, range 6 to 36. Regarding the study as a whole: Stable or contracted on treatment, public clonotypes were also uncommon.

The protocol was immunoSEQ multiplex PCR, while the TCRdb copy is restricted to in-frame clones and leaves out a portion. The sample lists about 89,000 clones; 70% to 85% were seen once. As for this clone: The target antigen is unknown.

Sequenced material: PBMCs, taken after 12 months of ibrutinib treatment. The sequence derives from a human donor with chronic lymphocytic leukemia.

The DNA for the CDR3 is TGTGCCAGCAGTGAAGGGAATAGCAATCAGCCCCAGCATTTT. Amino acids: CASSEGNSNQPQHF. V is TRBV6-1 and J is TRBJ1-5; no reliable D call. V lost 1 base to trimming and J lost 0 bases, with 4 bases between them. The CDR3 length is 14 residues. Germline CDR1 reads MNHNS; CDR2 reads SASEGT.